The 2 T cell receptor beta chains below all came from one sample that was sequenced in a study of identical twins. Each CDR3 protein gets one entry after TCRdb re-called the 5' RACE reads with MiXCR. The sample includes 450,000 or so distinct CDR3 sequences, 20% to 25% of them seen just once. These data are also associated with another study on T cells expressing NK-cell markers.

Sequenced input: CD4+ T cells sorted from blood. The receptors stem from a woman between 18 and 29 years old in good health.

The rearrangement links TRBV19 to TRBJ2-1; a weak D match, TRBD1 (5 bases). The CDR3 contains 14 residues. Germline assignment: CDR1 LNHDA and CDR2 SQIVND (reference sequence). The germline V and J ends were trimmed by 6 bases and 4 bases, with 13 bases remaining between them. In DNA form, the CDR3 reads TGTGCCAGTAGAGGACATCATCCGTACAATGAGCAGTTCTTC. Protein sequence: CASRGHHPYNEQFF.

This chain joins TRBV7-9 and TRBJ1-4; no firm D call. The length of the CDR3 is 12 residues. Germline V gene lookup returns CDR1 SEHNR and CDR2 FQNEAQ (reference sequence). V was pared by 6 bases and J by 10 bases, with 12 bases between. The CDR3 protein is CASSRSAGKLFF. CDR3 DNA: TGTGCCAGCAGTCGGAGTGCGGGAAAACTGTTTTTT.